What follows are 24 T cell receptor beta chains derived from one specimen sequenced in a study of CD8+ T cells in alopecia areata. Sequencing relied on a cDNA template that was reverse transcribed from extracted RNA. Here immunoSEQ multiplex PCR was the method, and the copy in TCRdb shows in-frame clones only, minus some. There are 140,000 to 150,000 clones in the sample; approximately 45% occur only once, and about 6.3% lies in the top ten. The specimen sequenced was CD4+ T cells sorted from blood. All receptors come from a human donor with alopecia areata.

The chain is built from TRBV11-2 and TRBJ1-2, with D unclear. CDR3 size: 14 residues. The germline V gene encodes CDR1 SGHAT and CDR2 FQNNGV. V gave up 4 bases and J gave up 0 bases, with 9 bases separating them. CDR3 residues: CASSSRQPNYGYTF. The CDR3 DNA sequence: TGTGCCAGCAGCTCCCGGCAGCCTAACTATGGCTACACCTTC.

The chain carries TRBV4-1 and TRBJ1-2; D not resolved. Germline V lookup: CDR1 MGHRA, CDR2 YSYEKL. Trimming stripped 1 base from V and 7 bases from J, with 10 bases between. This CDR3 is 13 amino acids long. The CDR3 region is CASSQAWGTGYTF. The CDR3 DNA is TGCGCCAGCAGCCAAGCCTGGGGAACTGGCTACACCTTC.

This clone was counted between two and nine times. The rearrangement links TRBV5-1 to TRBJ2-5; D gene ambiguous. The V gene's germline CDR1 is SGHRS and CDR2 YFSETQ. This CDR3 has 15 residues. Trimming took 1 base from V and 5 from J, leaving 15 bases between them. CDR3 DNA: TGCGCCAGCAGCTTGATAGCTCGAGGACGCGAGACCCAGTACTTC. Protein: CASSLIARGRETQYF.

This chain connects TRBV2 to TRBJ1-5; 8 bases align to TRBD1. Looked up from germline, CDR1 is SNHLY and CDR2 is FYNNEI. The V gene end was trimmed by 4 bases and the J gene end by 6 bases; junction bases not matched to a gene: 5. This CDR3 has 14 residues. The CDR3 DNA is TGTGCCAGCAGTGGGCAGGGGGCCAGTCAGCCCCAGCATTTT. The encoded protein is CASSGQGASQPQHF. The full variable domain, completed using reference TRBV2 and TRBJ1-5, is EPEVTQTPSHQVTQMGQEVILRCVPISNHLYFYWYRQILGQKVEFLVSFYNNEISEKSEIFDDQFSVERPDGSNFTLKIRSTKLEDSAMYFCASSGQGASQPQHFGDGTRLSIL.

This clone came up a few times. The J gene is TRBJ2-2, the V gene TRBV4-1; D remains unclear. V lost 1 base, J lost 6 bases, and 3 bases lay in between. The length of the CDR3 is 12 residues. The germline V gene encodes CDR1 MGHRA and CDR2 YSYEKL. The CDR3 coding sequence is TGCGCCAGCAGCCAAGTGGCCGGGGAGCTGTTTTTT. This gives the protein CASSQVAGELFF.

Only a few counts were recorded for this clone. This sequence joins TRBV2 and TRBJ2-5; D could derive from TRBD1 or TRBD2 (5 bases each). Per germline, CDR1 SNHLY and CDR2 FYNNEI. The CDR3 spans 13 residues. V was cut by 6 bases and J by 4 bases, with 12 bases left in between. Here the CDR3 reads CASSREWRETQYF. In DNA form, the CDR3 reads TGTGCCAGCAGCAGGGAGTGGAGAGAGACCCAGTACTTC.

The rearrangement joins TRBV7-9 to TRBJ2-2; TRBD2 aligns across 11 bases. Looked up from germline, CDR1 is SEHNR and CDR2 is FQNEAQ (reference sequence). CDR3 size: 15 residues. Trimming at V came to 5 bases and at J to 7 bases, leaving 6 bases not matched to a gene. The chain's CDR3 is CASSPLAGVVGELFF. The CDR3 coding sequence is TGTGCCAGCAGCCCACTAGCGGGAGTGGTCGGGGAGCTGTTTTTT.

The V gene is TRBV28, the J gene TRBJ1-5; unclear D gene. The CDR3 loop spans 13 amino acids. V was pared by 10 bases and J by 3 bases, with 13 bases between. Germline V gene sequence: CDR1 MDHEN, CDR2 SYDVKM. The CDR3 region has the DNA TGTGCCACCAGCGGGAGTAACAATCAGCCCCAGCATTTT. As protein: CATSGSNNQPQHF.

This rearrangement joins TRBV28 to TRBJ2-4, with 7 nucleotides matching TRBD1. The germline V gene encodes CDR1 MDHEN and CDR2 SYDVKM. V shed 10 bases, J shed 4 bases, and the junction held 7 bases outside the gene matches. CDR3 size: 13 residues. For the CDR3, the DNA is TGTGCCATTTCCGGGACAGCTAAAAACATTCAGTACTTC. It yields the protein CAISGTAKNIQYF.

The V gene is TRBV5-1, the J gene TRBJ2-1; 11 bases are a match to TRBD2. Germline lookup yields CDR1 SGHRS and CDR2 YFSETQ. The CDR3 length is 16 residues. Trimming cost V 0 bases and J 6 bases; bases outside gene matches: 5. This CDR3 is CASSLGGTSGTNEQFF. For the CDR3, the DNA is TGCGCCAGCAGCTTGGGAGGGACTAGCGGCACCAATGAGCAGTTCTTC.

V and J are TRBV4-1 and TRBJ2-5, with D perhaps matching TRBD1 (6 bases). Trimming shortened V by 2 bases and J by 2 bases, and 9 bases separated the two germline ends. The CDR3 is 14 amino acids. From germline, CDR1 is MGHRA and CDR2 YSYEKL. For the CDR3, the DNA is TGCGCCAGCAGCCAATGGGACAAACAAGAGACCCAGTACTTC. Translated: CASSQWDKQETQYF.

This clone was counted between two and nine times. The chain has TRBV29-1 and TRBJ2-7; 9 bases are shared with TRBD1. Per germline, CDR1 SQVTM and CDR2 ANQGSEA. The CDR3 is 14 residues long. After removal of 5 bases from V and 2 bases from J, the junction contained 7 bases not matched to a gene. The CDR3 coding sequence is TGCAGCGTTAAAGGGACAGGGCTTACCTACGAGCAGTACTTC. Translation gives CSVKGTGLTYEQYF.

The chain carries TRBV5-6 and TRBJ2-1, with 11 bases fitting TRBD2. With V trimmed by 3 bases and J by 8 bases, 13 bases remained unmatched. Looked up from germline, CDR1 is SGHDT and CDR2 is YYEEEE. The CDR3 length is 17 residues. In DNA, the CDR3 is TGTGCCAGCAGCTCACGGTGGGGTAGCGGGAGGGCGTATGAGCAGTTCTTC. This translates into CASSSRWGSGRAYEQFF. The variable domain in full, completed from reference TRBV5-6 and TRBJ2-1, reads DAGVTQSPTHLIKTRGQQVTLRCSPKSGHDTVSWYQQALGQGPQFIFQYYEEEERQRGNFPDRFSGHQFPNYSSELNVNALLLGDSALYLCASSSRWGSGRAYEQFFGPGTRLTVL.

The chain links TRBV29-1 to TRBJ1-3; 10 nucleotides agree with TRBD1. Germline trimming cut 6 bases from V and 0 bases from J; bases unmatched to any gene: 5. The length of the CDR3 is 15 residues. Germline V gene lookup returns CDR1 SQVTM and CDR2 ANQGSEA. The CDR3 reads CSVRTGGGSGNTIYF. DNA for the CDR3: TGCAGCGTAAGGACAGGGGGGGGCTCTGGAAACACCATATATTTT.

The chain combines TRBV18 with TRBJ2-7; TRBD1 matches 7 bases. CDR1 KGHSH and CDR2 LQKENI come from the germline V gene. The CDR3 is 14 amino acids. The V and J ends lost 3 bases and 2 bases, in that order; junction bases with no gene match: 4. Here the CDR3 reads CASSPRQGPYEQYF. CDR3 bases: TGTGCCAGCTCACCCCGACAGGGCCCCTACGAGCAGTACTTC.

This clone has just a few counts. The V call is TRBV4-1, the J call TRBJ1-5; 7 nucleotides match TRBD1. V lost 4 bases to trimming and J lost 6 bases; unmatched junction nucleotides: 6. The CDR3 extends over 14 amino acids. Germline-derived CDR1 and CDR2 are MGHRA and YSYEKL. This chain's CDR3 is CASSPRQGGQPQHF. The CDR3 DNA is TGCGCCAGCAGCCCAAGACAGGGCGGTCAGCCCCAGCATTTT.

J is TRBJ1-1 and V is TRBV5-1; D not certain. CDR1 SGHRS and CDR2 YFSETQ come from the germline V gene. The CDR3 consists of 20 residues. V shed 5 bases and J shed 0 bases, with 29 bases lying between them. This CDR3 reads CASRTAEFASGMSLNTEAFF. CDR3 nucleotides: TGCGCCAGCAGAACAGCGGAATTTGCCTCGGGGATGTCTTTGAACACTGAAGCTTTCTTT.

The chain is built from TRBV9 and TRBJ2-1; D is perhaps TRBD2 (5 bases). The CDR3 is made up of 15 amino acids. Germline CDR1 reads SGDLS; CDR2 reads YYNGEE. V lost 6 bases, J lost 0 bases, and 13 bases lay in between. This CDR3 is CASTAGGNSYNEQFF. CDR3 nucleotides: TGTGCCAGCACCGCCGGAGGTAACTCCTACAATGAGCAGTTCTTC.

This chain joins TRBV2 and TRBJ1-2; D not resolved. Per the germline V gene, CDR1 is SNHLY and CDR2 is FYNNEI. The CDR3 extends over 14 amino acids. The germline V and J ends were trimmed by 4 bases and 2 bases, with 11 bases remaining between them. The CDR3 nucleotides are TGTGCCAGCAGTGGTACGTTATGGAACTATGGCTACACCTTC. Its protein is CASSGTLWNYGYTF.

This chain links TRBV5-1 with TRBJ1-1, with a possible D match to TRBD1 (5 bases). The germline V gene has CDR1 SGHRS and CDR2 YFSETQ. The CDR3 extends over 15 amino acids. V gave up 0 bases and J gave up 1 base, with 10 bases separating them. For the CDR3, the DNA is TGCGCCAGCAGCTTGGGAGGGGCGGGGAACACTGAAGCTTTCTTT. Protein product: CASSLGGAGNTEAFF.

As regards this clone: Other DNA sequences in the same sample also yield this CDR3. The chain carries TRBV14 and TRBJ2-5, with no clear D. Germline V gene lookup returns CDR1 SGHDN and CDR2 FVKESK. Between the trimmed V and J ends, which lost 2 bases and 5 bases, there was a span of 6 bases. This CDR3 comprises 12 residues. CDR3 region: CASSQNWETQYF. The CDR3, as DNA: TGTGCCAGCAGCCAAAACTGGGAGACCCAGTACTTC. Supplemented by reference TRBV14 and TRBJ2-5, the full variable domain reads EAGVTQFPSHSVIEKGQTVTLRCDPISGHDNLYWYRRVMGKEIKFLLHFVKESKQDESGMPNNRFLAERTGGTYSTLKVQPAELEDSGVYFCASSQNWETQYFGPGTRLLVL.

This chain joins TRBV6-5 and TRBJ1-3, with D unclear. This CDR3 spans 16 amino acids. Germline V gene data show CDR1 as MNHEY and CDR2 as SVGAGI. The V and J ends lost 3 bases and 0 bases respectively, with 12 bases between them. The CDR3 coding sequence is TGTGCCAGCAGTTATTCGCGGGTCGTCTCTGGAAACACCATATATTTT. Its translation is CASSYSRVVSGNTIYF.

The J gene is TRBJ1-2, the V gene TRBV6-5; a possible D gene is TRBD1 (6 bases). Germline values: CDR1 MNHEY, CDR2 SVGAGI. The length of the CDR3 is 15 residues. Trimming stripped 5 bases from V and 0 bases from J, with 13 bases between. CDR3 DNA sequence: TGTGCCAGCAGTCCGGACAGCCAGCCTAACTATGGCTACACCTTC. Translating it yields CASSPDSQPNYGYTF.

The V gene is TRBV9, the J gene TRBJ2-2; no clear D gene. CDR1 and CDR2 from the germline V gene are SGDLS and YYNGEE. The CDR3 extends over 13 amino acids. V was pared by 1 base and J by 3 bases, with 4 bases between. This CDR3 reads CASSVSYTGELFF. CDR3 bases: TGTGCCAGCAGCGTATCGTACACCGGGGAGCTGTTTTTT.